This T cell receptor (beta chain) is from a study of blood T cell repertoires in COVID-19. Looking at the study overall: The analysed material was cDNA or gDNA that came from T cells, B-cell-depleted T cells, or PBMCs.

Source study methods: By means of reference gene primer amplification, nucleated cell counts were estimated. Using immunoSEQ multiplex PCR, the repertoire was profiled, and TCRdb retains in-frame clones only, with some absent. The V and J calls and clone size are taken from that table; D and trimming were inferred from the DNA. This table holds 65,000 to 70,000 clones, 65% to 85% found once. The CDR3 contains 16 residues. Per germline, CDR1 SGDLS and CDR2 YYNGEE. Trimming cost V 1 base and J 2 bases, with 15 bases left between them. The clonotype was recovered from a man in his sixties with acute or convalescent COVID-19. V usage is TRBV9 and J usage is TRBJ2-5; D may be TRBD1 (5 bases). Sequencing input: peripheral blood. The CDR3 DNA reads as TGTGCCAGCAGCGTAAGTCAGGGTCCACCGCAAGAGACCCAGTACTTC. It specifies CASSVSQGPPQETQYF.